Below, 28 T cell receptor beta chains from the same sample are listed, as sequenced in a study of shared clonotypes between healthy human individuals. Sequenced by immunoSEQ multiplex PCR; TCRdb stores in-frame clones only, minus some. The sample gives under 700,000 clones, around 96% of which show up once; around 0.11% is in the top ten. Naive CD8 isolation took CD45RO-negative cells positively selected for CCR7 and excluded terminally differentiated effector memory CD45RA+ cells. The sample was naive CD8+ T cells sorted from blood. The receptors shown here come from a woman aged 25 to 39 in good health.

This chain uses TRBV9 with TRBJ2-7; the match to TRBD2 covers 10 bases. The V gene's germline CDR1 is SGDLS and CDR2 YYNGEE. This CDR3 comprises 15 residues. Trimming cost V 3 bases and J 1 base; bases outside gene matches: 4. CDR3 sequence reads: CASSEGLATSYEQYF. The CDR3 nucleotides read TGTGCCAGCAGCGAGGGACTAGCGACTTCCTACGAGCAGTACTTC.

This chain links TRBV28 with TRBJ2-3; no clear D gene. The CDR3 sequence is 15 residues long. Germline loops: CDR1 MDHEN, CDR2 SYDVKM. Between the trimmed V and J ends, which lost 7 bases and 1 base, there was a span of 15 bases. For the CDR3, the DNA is TGTGCCAGCACCCACCGCGGCCAGGGCACAGATACGCAGTATTTT. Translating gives CASTHRGQGTDTQYF.

For the CDR3, the DNA is TGTGCCAGCAGTATCCAGCCTACAGATACGCAGTATTTT. Its protein product is CASSIQPTDTQYF. The chain carries TRBV6-6 and TRBJ2-3; D is unresolved. This CDR3 has 13 amino acids. With 5 bases removed from V and 3 bases from J, the gap between germline ends came to 9 bases. Germline CDR1 and CDR2: MNHNY and SVGAGI (reference sequence).

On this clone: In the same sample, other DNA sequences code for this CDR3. This CDR3 reads CASSVGTGITEAFF. The CDR3 bases are TGTGCCAGCAGCGTAGGGACAGGGATCACTGAAGCTTTCTTT. The chain is built from TRBV9 and TRBJ1-1; TRBD1 matches 8 bases. After removal of 0 bases from V and 4 bases from J, the junction contained 2 bases not matched to a gene. CDR3 size: 14 residues. CDR1 and CDR2 from the germline V gene are SGDLS and YYNGEE.

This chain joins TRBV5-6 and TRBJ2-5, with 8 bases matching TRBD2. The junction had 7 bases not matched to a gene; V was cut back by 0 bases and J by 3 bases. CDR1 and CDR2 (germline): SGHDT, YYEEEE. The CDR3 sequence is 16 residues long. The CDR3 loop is CASSLAAGGREETQYF. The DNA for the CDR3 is TGTGCCAGCAGCTTGGCCGCGGGAGGACGGGAAGAGACCCAGTACTTC.

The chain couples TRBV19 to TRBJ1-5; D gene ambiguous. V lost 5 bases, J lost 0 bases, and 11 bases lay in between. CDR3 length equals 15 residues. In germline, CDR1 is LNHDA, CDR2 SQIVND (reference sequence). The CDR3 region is CASSLSEYSNQPQHF. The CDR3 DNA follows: TGTGCCAGTAGTTTGTCAGAGTATAGCAATCAGCCCCAGCATTTT. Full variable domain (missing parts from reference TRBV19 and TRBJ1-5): DGGITQSPKYLFRKEGQNVTLSCEQNLNHDAMYWYRQDPGQGLRLIYYSQIVNDFQKGDIAEGYSVSREKKESFPLTVTSAQKNPTAFYLCASSLSEYSNQPQHFGDGTRLSIL.

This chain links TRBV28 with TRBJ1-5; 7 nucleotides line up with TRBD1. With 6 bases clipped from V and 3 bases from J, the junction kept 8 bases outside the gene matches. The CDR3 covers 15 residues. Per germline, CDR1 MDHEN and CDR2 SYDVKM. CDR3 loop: CASSTRQGINQPQHF. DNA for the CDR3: TGTGCCAGCAGCACTAGACAGGGTATCAATCAGCCCCAGCATTTT.

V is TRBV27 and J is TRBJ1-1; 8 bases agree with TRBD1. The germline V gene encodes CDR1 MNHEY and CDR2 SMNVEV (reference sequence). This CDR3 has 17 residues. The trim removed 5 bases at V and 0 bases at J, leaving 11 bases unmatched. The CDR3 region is CASSETGVGGMNTEAFF. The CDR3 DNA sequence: TGTGCCAGCAGTGAGACAGGGGTGGGGGGTATGAACACTGAAGCTTTCTTT.

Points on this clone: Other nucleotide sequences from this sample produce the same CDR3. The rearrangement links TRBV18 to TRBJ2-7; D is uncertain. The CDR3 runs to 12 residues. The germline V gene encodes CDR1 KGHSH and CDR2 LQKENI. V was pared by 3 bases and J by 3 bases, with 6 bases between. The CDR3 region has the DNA TGTGCCAGCTCACCGGAAGGCTACGAGCAGTACTTC. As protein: CASSPEGYEQYF.

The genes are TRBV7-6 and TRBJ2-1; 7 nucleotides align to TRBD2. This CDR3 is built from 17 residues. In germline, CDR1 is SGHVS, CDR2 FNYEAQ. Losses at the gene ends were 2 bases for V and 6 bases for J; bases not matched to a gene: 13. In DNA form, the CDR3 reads TGTGCCAGCAGCTTACTAACCGGGACTACCACGGGCAATGAGCAGTTCTTC. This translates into CASSLLTGTTTGNEQFF.

The CDR3 sequence is CASSAGTRTEAFF. CDR3 in DNA: TGTGCCAGCAGCGCGGGGACAAGGACTGAAGCTTTCTTT. The rearrangement joins TRBV9 to TRBJ1-1, with D possibly matching TRBD1 (6 bases). The CDR3 loop spans 13 amino acids. The germline V gene encodes CDR1 SGDLS and CDR2 YYNGEE. The ends were cut back, 3 bases at V and 5 bases at J, with 11 bases in the middle.

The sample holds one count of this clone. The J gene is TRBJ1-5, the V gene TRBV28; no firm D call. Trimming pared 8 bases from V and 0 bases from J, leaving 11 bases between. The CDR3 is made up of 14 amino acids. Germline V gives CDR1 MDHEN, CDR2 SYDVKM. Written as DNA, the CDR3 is TGTGCCAGCGCCAGTGACCTTAGCAATCAGCCCCAGCATTTT. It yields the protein CASASDLSNQPQHF.

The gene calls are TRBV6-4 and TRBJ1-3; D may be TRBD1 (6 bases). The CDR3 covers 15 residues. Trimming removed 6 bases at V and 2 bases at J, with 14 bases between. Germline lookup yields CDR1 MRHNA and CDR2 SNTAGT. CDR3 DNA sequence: TGTGCCAGCAGCCAACGTCGGGACACTGGAAACACCATATATTTT. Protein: CASSQRRDTGNTIYF.

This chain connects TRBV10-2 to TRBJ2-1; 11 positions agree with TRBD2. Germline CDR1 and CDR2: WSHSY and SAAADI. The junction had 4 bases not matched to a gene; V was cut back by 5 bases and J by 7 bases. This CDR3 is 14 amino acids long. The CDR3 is CASSPGLAANEQFF. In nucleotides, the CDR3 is TGCGCCAGCAGTCCGGGACTAGCGGCAAATGAGCAGTTCTTC.

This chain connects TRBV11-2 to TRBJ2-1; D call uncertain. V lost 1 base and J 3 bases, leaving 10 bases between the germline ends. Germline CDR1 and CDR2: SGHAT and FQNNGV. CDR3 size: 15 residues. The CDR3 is CASSLGYGDYNEQFF. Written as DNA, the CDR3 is TGTGCCAGCAGCTTAGGATATGGGGACTACAATGAGCAGTTCTTC.

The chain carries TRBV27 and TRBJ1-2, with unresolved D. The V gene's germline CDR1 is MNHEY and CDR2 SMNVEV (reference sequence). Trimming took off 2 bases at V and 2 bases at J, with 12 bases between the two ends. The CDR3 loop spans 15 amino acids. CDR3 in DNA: TGTGCCAGCAGTTTAGCCCCACAAAGAAACTATGGCTACACCTTC. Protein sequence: CASSLAPQRNYGYTF.

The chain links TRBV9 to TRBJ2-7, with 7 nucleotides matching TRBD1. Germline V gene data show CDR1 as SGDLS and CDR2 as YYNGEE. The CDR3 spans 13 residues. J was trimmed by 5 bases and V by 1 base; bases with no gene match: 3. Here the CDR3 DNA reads TGTGCCAGCAGCGTAAACACAGGGGACGAGCAGTACTTC. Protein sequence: CASSVNTGDEQYF.

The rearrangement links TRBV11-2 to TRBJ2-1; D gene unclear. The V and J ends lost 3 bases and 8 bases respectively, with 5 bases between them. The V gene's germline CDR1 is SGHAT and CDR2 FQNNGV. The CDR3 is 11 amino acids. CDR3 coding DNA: TGTGCCAGCAGCTTGCGCCATGAGCAGTTCTTC. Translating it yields CASSLRHEQFF.

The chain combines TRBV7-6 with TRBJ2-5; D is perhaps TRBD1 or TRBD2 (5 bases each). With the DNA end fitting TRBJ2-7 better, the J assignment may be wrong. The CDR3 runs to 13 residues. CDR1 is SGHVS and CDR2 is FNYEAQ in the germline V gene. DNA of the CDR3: TGTGCCAGCAGCTTAGAAATGGGGGACGAGCAGTACTTC. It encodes CASSLEMGDEQYF.

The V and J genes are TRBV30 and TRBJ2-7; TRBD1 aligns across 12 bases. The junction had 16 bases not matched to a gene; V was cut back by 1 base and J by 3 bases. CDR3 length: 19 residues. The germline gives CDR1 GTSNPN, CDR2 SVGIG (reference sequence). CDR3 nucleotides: TGTGCCTGGAGTGACGAACCGGGACAGGGGGCGACGCGGGGCTACGAGCAGTACTTC. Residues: CAWSDEPGQGATRGYEQYF.

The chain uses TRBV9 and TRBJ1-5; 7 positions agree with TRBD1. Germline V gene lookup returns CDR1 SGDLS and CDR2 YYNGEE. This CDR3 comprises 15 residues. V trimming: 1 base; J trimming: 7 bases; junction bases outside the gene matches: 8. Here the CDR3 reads CASSVSGRGDQPQHF. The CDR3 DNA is TGTGCCAGCAGCGTAAGCGGCAGGGGGGACCAGCCCCAGCATTTT.

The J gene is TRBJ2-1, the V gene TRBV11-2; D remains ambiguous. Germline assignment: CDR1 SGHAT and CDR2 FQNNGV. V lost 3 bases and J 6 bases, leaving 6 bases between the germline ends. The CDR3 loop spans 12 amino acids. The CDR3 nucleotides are TGTGCCAGCAGCTTCTGGAGCAATGAGCAGTTCTTC. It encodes CASSFWSNEQFF.

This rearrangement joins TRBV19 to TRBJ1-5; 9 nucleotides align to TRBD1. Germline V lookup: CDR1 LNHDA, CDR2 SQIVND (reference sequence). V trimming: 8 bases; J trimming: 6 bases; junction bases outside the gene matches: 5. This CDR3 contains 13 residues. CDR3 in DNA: TGTGCCAGTCAAGAGGACAGGGGTCAGCCCCAGCATTTT. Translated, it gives CASQEDRGQPQHF.

For the CDR3, the DNA is TGTGCCAGCAGTTACGGGACATCAAACACCGGGGAGCTGTTTTTT. Amino acids: CASSYGTSNTGELFF. The V call is TRBV6-5, the J call TRBJ2-2, with D tentatively TRBD1 (6 bases). Germline loops: CDR1 MNHEY, CDR2 SVGAGI. This CDR3 has 15 amino acids. Trimming cost V 2 bases and J 2 bases, with 9 bases left between them.

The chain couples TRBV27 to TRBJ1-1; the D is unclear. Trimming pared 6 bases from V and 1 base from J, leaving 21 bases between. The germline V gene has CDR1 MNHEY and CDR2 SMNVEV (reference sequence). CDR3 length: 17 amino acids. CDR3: CASSPGPGPDWNTEAFF. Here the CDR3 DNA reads TGTGCCAGCAGCCCCGGCCCCGGACCGGATTGGAACACTGAAGCTTTCTTT.

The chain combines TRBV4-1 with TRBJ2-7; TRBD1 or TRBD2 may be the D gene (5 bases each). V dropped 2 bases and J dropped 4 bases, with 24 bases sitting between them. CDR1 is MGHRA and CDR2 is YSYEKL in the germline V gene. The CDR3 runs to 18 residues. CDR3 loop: CASSQTSPGTQPLYEQYF. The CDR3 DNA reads TGCGCCAGCAGCCAAACTAGTCCCGGGACCCAACCCCTTTACGAGCAGTACTTC.

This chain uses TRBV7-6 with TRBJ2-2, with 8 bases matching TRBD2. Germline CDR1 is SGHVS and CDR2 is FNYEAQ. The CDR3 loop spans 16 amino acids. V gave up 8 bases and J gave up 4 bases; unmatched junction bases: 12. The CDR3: CASGSGTSSTTGELFF. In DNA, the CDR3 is TGTGCCAGCGGATCCGGGACTAGTTCCACCACCGGGGAGCTGTTTTTT.

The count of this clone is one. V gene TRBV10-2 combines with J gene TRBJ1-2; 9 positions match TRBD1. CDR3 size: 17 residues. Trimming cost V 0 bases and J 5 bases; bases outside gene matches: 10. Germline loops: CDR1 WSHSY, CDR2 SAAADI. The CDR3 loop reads CASSESAIGTGLYGYTF. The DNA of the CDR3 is TGCGCCAGCAGTGAGTCCGCTATCGGGACAGGGTTATATGGCTACACCTTC.